The 27 T cell receptor beta chains in this list originate from one sample, sequenced in a study of CXCR3-negative and CXCR3-positive naive CD8 T cells. UMI-tagged TRB cDNA libraries were built via 5' RACE. TCRdb reprocessed the 5' RACE reads, keeping one entry per CDR3 protein, no DNA. Its table lists 100,000 to 150,000 distinct CDR3 sequences. Sample: naive CXCR3- CD8+ T cells from blood. Noted subset: CD45RO-CCR7+CD27+CD95- naive CD8+ T cells lacking CXCR3 (TNR3-). The receptors originated from a human donor in good health. Some clones in this sample may be carry-over from other donors' samples.

This sequence joins TRBV20-1 and TRBJ2-3; TCRdb proposes TRBD2, but this gene call is untestable without DNA. CDR1 is DFQATT and CDR2 is SNEGSKA in the germline V gene (reference sequence). The CDR3 sequence is 16 residues long. The CDR3 region is CSARDDIGGREDTQYF.

The J gene is TRBJ2-3, the V gene TRBV28; the TRBD1 assignment by TCRdb is unverifiable without DNA. CDR3 size: 18 residues. CDR1 is MDHEN and CDR2 is SYDVKM in the germline V gene. CDR3 sequence reads: CASSLLPEGAWGTDTQYF.

The chain employs TRBV5-1 and TRBJ1-1; the D call from TCRdb, TRBD1, cannot be confirmed without DNA. This CDR3 spans 13 amino acids. In germline, CDR1 is SGHRS, CDR2 YFSETQ. CDR3 residues: CASSYGGTPEAFF.

The CDR3: CASSFGGFSYEQYF. The V gene is TRBV5-5, the J gene TRBJ2-7. Germline V lookup: CDR1 SGHKS, CDR2 YYEKEE (reference sequence). The CDR3 is 14 residues long.

The CDR3 protein is CSVEGLAGTYTDTQYF. The chain has TRBV29-1 and TRBJ2-3; the D call of TRBD2 rests on TCRdb alone, since no DNA is present to check it. Germline V gene data show CDR1 as SQVTM and CDR2 as ANQGSEA. This CDR3 region has 16 residues.

The chain recombines TRBV5-6 with TRBJ2-3. The CDR3 totals 12 residues. CDR1 is SGHDT and CDR2 is YYEEEE in the germline V gene. CDR3 sequence reads: CASSYSTDTQYF.

The rearrangement joins TRBV19 to TRBJ2-2. This CDR3 is built from 16 residues. Germline V gene lookup returns CDR1 LNHDA and CDR2 SQIVND (reference sequence). The CDR3 loop is CASSIVPSGNTGELFF. The full variable domain, rest sourced from reference TRBV19 and TRBJ2-2, is DGGITQSPKYLFRKEGQNVTLSCEQNLNHDAMYWYRQDPGQGLRLIYYSQIVNDFQKGDIAEGYSVSREKKESFPLTVTSAQKNPTAFYLCASSIVPSGNTGELFFGEGSRLTVL.

The chain recombines TRBV9 with TRBJ2-7; as DNA is missing, the TRBD1 call by TCRdb cannot be tested. Germline CDR1 SGDLS, CDR2 YYNGEE. This CDR3 comprises 14 residues. The CDR3 protein is CASSVGGDAYEQYF.

The J gene is TRBJ1-5, the V gene TRBV19. The CDR3 contains 13 residues. The germline V gene has CDR1 LNHDA and CDR2 SQIVND (reference sequence). This CDR3 is CASSMDGNQPQHF.

The rearrangement joins TRBV4-1 to TRBJ1-2; lacking DNA, the TRBD1 call made by TCRdb goes unchecked. The CDR3 runs to 16 residues. Germline CDR1 and CDR2: MGHRA and YSYEKL. The CDR3 sequence: CASSQDPSGQNYGYTF.

The chain joins TRBV20-1 to TRBJ1-2. The germline gives CDR1 DFQATT, CDR2 SNEGSKA (reference sequence). There are 14 residues in the CDR3. CDR3 sequence: CSARDWNGFFGYTF.

The rearrangement links TRBV6-6 to TRBJ2-2. The CDR3 has 13 residues. CDR1 and CDR2 (germline): MNHNY, SVGAGI (reference sequence). CDR3: CASRKFNTGELFF.

The V and J genes are TRBV3-1 and TRBJ2-1. This CDR3 is built from 13 residues. The germline CDR1 and CDR2 sequences are LGHDT and YNNKEL (reference sequence). CDR3 amino acids: CASSWGNSNEQFF.

The chain couples TRBV29-1 to TRBJ2-7; the D call of TRBD1 rests on TCRdb alone, since no DNA is present to check it. This CDR3 region has 12 residues. Germline CDR1 is SQVTM and CDR2 is ANQGSEA. The CDR3 here is CSVEDPWLEQYF.

The chain is built from TRBV21-1 and TRBJ2-5; TCRdb outputs TRBD1, but without DNA this stays unchecked. TRBV21-1 is noted as a pseudogene. The CDR3 covers 15 residues. CDR3 residues: CASSNRAEYQETQYF.

The chain has TRBV29-1 and TRBJ2-1; there is no DNA to check the TCRdb D call of TRBD1. Looked up from germline, CDR1 is SQVTM and CDR2 is ANQGSEA. The CDR3 has 11 amino acids. The CDR3 sequence: CSVEWGVRQFF.

This chain joins TRBV5-1 and TRBJ2-3; TCRdb's D gene call, TRBD2, goes unchecked for lack of DNA. Per germline, CDR1 SGHRS and CDR2 YFSETQ. CDR3 length: 15 amino acids. The CDR3 protein is CASSFLAGGADTQYF.

The V and J genes are TRBV3-1 and TRBJ2-5. The CDR3 totals 14 residues. From germline, CDR1 is LGHDT and CDR2 YNNKEL (reference sequence). The CDR3 loop reads CASSLKRDQETQYF.

This rearrangement joins TRBV7-9 to TRBJ2-6; the TCRdb call, TRBD1, lacks DNA for checking. Germline V gives CDR1 SEHNR, CDR2 FQNEAQ (reference sequence). This CDR3 is 16 amino acids long. This chain's CDR3 is CASSLLQGPGANVLTF.

The CDR3 reads CASGRLAGGYEQFF. This chain joins TRBV12-5 and TRBJ2-1; TCRdb's D call, TRBD2, is unchecked because there is no DNA. The germline CDR1 and CDR2 sequences are LGHNT and FRNRAP. CDR3 length: 14 residues. Complete variable domain (other parts from reference TRBV12-5 and TRBJ2-1): DARVTQTPRHKVTEMGQEVTMRCQPILGHNTVFWYRQTMMQGLELLAYFRNRAPLDDSGMPKDRFSAEMPDATLATLKIQPSEPRDSAVYFCASGRLAGGYEQFFGPGTRLTVL.

The chain joins TRBV7-6 to TRBJ2-1; the TRBD1 assignment by TCRdb is unverifiable without DNA. Looked up from germline, CDR1 is SGHVS and CDR2 is FNYEAQ. This CDR3 region has 14 residues. This chain's CDR3 is CASSLVGTHNEQFF.

Here the CDR3 reads CAGSLGRGMTDTQYF. This chain uses TRBV5-1 with TRBJ2-3; TCRdb selects TRBD1, and the lack of DNA leaves this call unchecked. Germline V CDR1 and CDR2: SGHRS, YFSETQ. The length of the CDR3 is 15 residues.

The chain links TRBV6-1 to TRBJ2-7. The length of the CDR3 is 14 residues. Germline lookup yields CDR1 MNHNS and CDR2 SASEGT. The CDR3 region is CASSDLDGVYEQYF.

This chain uses TRBV20-1 with TRBJ2-7; TCRdb proposes TRBD1, but this gene call is untestable without DNA. Looked up from germline, CDR1 is DFQATT and CDR2 is SNEGSKA (reference sequence). The CDR3 totals 13 residues. CDR3: CSAGGTGDYEQYF.

The chain has TRBV7-2 and TRBJ2-1; with no DNA, the TCRdb D assignment of TRBD2 cannot be verified. The CDR3 has 14 residues. Germline V gene data show CDR1 as SGHTA and CDR2 as FQGNSA. This chain's CDR3 is CASDRLAEYNEQFF.

The rearrangement joins TRBV15 to TRBJ1-2. This CDR3 is built from 16 residues. The germline V gene encodes CDR1 LNHNV and CDR2 YYDKDF (reference sequence). The chain's CDR3 is CATSSHGTGRRYGYTF.

This chain uses TRBV7-9 with TRBJ2-1; TCRdb picks TRBD1, but there is no DNA to check that call. Germline V gene sequence: CDR1 SEHNR, CDR2 FQNEAQ (reference sequence). CDR3 length: 16 residues. The CDR3 reads CASSPGGGVSYNEQFF.